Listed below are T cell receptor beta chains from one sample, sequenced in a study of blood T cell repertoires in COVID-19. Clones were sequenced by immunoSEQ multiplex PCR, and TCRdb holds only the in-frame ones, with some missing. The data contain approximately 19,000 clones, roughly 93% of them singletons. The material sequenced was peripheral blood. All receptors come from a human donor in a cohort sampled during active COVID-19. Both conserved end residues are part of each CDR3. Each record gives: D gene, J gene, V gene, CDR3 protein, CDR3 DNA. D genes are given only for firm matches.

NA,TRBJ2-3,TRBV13,CASSLFRGTDTQYF,TGTGCCAGCAGCTTATTTCGGGGCACAGATACGCAGTATTTT
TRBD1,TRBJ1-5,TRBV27,CASSGQGLGNQPQHF,TGTGCCAGCAGCGGACAGGGGTTGGGCAATCAGCCCCAGCATTTT
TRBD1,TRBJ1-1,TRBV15,CATSRERDSMNTEAFF,TGTGCCACCAGCAGAGAGCGGGACAGCATGAACACTGAAGCTTTCTTT
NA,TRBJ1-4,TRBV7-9,CASSSTGLNEKLFF,TGTGCCAGCAGCTCCACAGGGCTTAATGAAAAACTGTTTTTT
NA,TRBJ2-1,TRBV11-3,CASSLLAPNEQFF,TGTGCCAGCAGCTTACTGGCCCCAAATGAGCAGTTCTTC
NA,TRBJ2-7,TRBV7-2,CASREDSGDLGEQYF,TGTGCCAGCCGGGAAGACTCAGGGGACCTAGGAGAGCAGTACTTC
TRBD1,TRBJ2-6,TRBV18,CASSTELGDRGFSGANVLTF,TGTGCCAGCTCCACGGAACTGGGGGACAGGGGGTTCTCTGGGGCCAACGTCCTGACTTTC
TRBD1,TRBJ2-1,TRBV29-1,CSVGRTGSYNEQFF,TGCAGCGTTGGGAGGACAGGCTCCTACAATGAGCAGTTCTTC
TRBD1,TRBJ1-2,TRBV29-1,CSVEGTGFDYTF,TGCAGCGTTGAAGGGACAGGGTTTGACTACACCTTC
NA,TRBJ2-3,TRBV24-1,CATSDFGGLTDTQYF,TGTGCCACCAGTGATTTCGGGGGACTCACAGATACGCAGTATTTT
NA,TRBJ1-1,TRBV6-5,CASSYDSVNTEAFF,TGTGCCAGCAGTTACGACAGTGTGAACACTGAAGCTTTCTTT
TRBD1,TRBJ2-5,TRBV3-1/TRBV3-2,CASSQARDRVVTQYF,TGTGCCAGCAGCCAAGCTCGGGACAGGGTAGTGACCCAGTACTTC
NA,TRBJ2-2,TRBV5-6,CASSRGDRLTGELFF,TGTGCCAGCAGTCGGGGGGACAGGCTCACCGGGGAGCTGTTTTTT
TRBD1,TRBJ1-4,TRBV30,CAWSLRQGNEKLFF,TGTGCCTGGAGTCTTAGACAGGGTAATGAAAAACTGTTTTTT
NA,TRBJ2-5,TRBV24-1,CATVLGAGETQYF,TGTGCCACCGTGTTAGGGGCCGGAGAGACCCAGTACTTC
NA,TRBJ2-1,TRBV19,CASSMVVGTHSYNEQFF,TGTGCCAGTAGTATGGTTGTCGGGACACACTCCTACAATGAGCAGTTCTTC
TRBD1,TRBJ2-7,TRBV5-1,CASSIHRGGQYEQYF,TGCGCCAGCAGTATACATCGAGGGGGCCAGTACGAGCAGTACTTC
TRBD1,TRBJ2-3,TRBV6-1,CASSELKGAADTQYF,TGTGCCAGCAGTGAGTTGAAGGGGGCCGCAGATACGCAGTATTTT
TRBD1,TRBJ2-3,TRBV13,CASSLKATGGSTDTQYF,TGTGCCAGCAGCTTGAAGGCGACAGGGGGCAGCACAGATACGCAGTATTTT
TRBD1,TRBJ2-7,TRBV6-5,CASSYDRASYEQYF,TGTGCCAGCAGTTACGACAGGGCCTCCTACGAGCAGTACTTC
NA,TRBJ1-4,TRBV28,CASSRSRRPGNEKLFF,TGTGCCAGCAGTCGATCGAGACGTCCGGGTAATGAAAAACTGTTTTTT
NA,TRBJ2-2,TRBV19,CASSILGGASGELFF,TGTGCCAGTAGTATTTTGGGGGGGGCCTCCGGGGAGCTGTTTTTT